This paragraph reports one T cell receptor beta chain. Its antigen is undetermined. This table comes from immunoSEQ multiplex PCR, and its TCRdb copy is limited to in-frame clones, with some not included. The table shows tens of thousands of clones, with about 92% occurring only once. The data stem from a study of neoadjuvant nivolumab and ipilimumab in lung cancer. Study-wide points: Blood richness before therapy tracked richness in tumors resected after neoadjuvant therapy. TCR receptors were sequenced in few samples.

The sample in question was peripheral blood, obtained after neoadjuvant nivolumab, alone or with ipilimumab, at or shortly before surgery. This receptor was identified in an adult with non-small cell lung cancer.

For the CDR3, the DNA is TGCGCCAGCAGCTTCGGGGACAGGGAGTGGAACTACTACGAGCAGTACTTC. Encoded protein: CASSFGDREWNYYEQYF. This sequence joins TRBV5-1 and TRBJ2-7, with 9 nucleotides matching TRBD1. The length of the CDR3 is 17 residues. Germline V gene data show CDR1 as SGHRS and CDR2 as YFSETQ. Losses at the gene ends were 2 bases for V and 3 bases for J; bases not matched to a gene: 12.